The next 22 T cell receptor beta chains were all read from a single sample in a study of T-cell memory formation after mild COVID-19 (TCRdb year 2021). Libraries were prepared through 5' RACE. Sequencer: Illumina NovaSeq 6000. TCRdb reprocessing: public reads trimmed at Q25 with fastp, clones called with MiXCR, in-frame beta chains kept. Every distinct CDR3 protein forms one entry, paired with its most common genes and DNA. The sample table records hundreds of thousands of distinct CDR3 sequences; approximately 15% of these occur just once. 20% to 25% of the sample is in the top ten clones. Sequencing input: PBMCs or a T cell subset sorted from them (not recorded which). These receptors came from a man between 18 and 29 years old who had mild COVID-19 (a few samples of this study predate the infection). The sample titles of this study are shuffled in the database, so cell type and time point are left out; the donor was told from shared clones.

This clonotype was found many times. V and J are TRBV6-4 and TRBJ2-6, with D possibly matching TRBD2 (5 bases). In germline, CDR1 is MRHNA, CDR2 SNTAGT. The CDR3 spans 14 residues. V lost 3 bases and J lost 5, with 8 bases in between. CDR3 region: CASSEGDRANVLTF. The DNA of the CDR3 is TGTGCCAGCAGTGAGGGAGATAGGGCCAACGTCCTGACTTTC.

V gene TRBV20-1 combines with J gene TRBJ1-1; D not certain. The CDR3 has 15 residues. Trimming left V 1 base short and J 4 bases short, with 16 bases between. Germline-derived CDR1 and CDR2 are DFQATT and SNEGSKA (reference sequence). CDR3 in DNA: TGCAGTGCTAGAGTTTATCAAGTCCTAACCACTGAAGCTTTCTTT. Translating it yields CSARVYQVLTTEAFF.

V is TRBV4-2 and J is TRBJ1-5, with no clear D. CDR3 size: 16 residues. V lost 0 bases and J 4 bases, leaving 13 bases between the germline ends. The germline V gene encodes CDR1 LGHNA and CDR2 YNFKEQ. The CDR3 DNA sequence: TGTGCCAGCAGCCAAGATCACCCACAGATTAATCAGCCCCAGCATTTT. This codes for CASSQDHPQINQPQHF.

This clonotype was recorded a few times. The chain couples TRBV2 to TRBJ1-1; no reliable D call. Germline loops: CDR1 SNHLY, CDR2 FYNNEI. Trimming shortened V by 9 bases and J by 1 base, and 6 bases separated the two germline ends. The CDR3 is 11 amino acids. This CDR3 reads CASGGNTEAFF. The CDR3, as DNA: TGTGCCAGTGGCGGGAACACTGAAGCTTTCTTT.

This chain uses TRBV30 with TRBJ1-1; no definite D call. The CDR3 sequence is 11 residues long. Trimming stripped 2 bases from V and 6 bases from J, with 7 bases between. The germline CDR1 and CDR2 sequences are GTSNPN and SVGIG (reference sequence). Here the CDR3 reads CAWSLGSEAFF. CDR3 in DNA: TGTGCCTGGAGTCTGGGCTCTGAAGCTTTCTTT. The full variable domain, its missing parts supplied by reference TRBV30 and TRBJ1-1, is SQTIHQWPATLVQPVGSPLSLECTVEGTSNPNLYWYRQAAGRGLQLLFYSVGIGQISSEVPQNLSASRPQDRQFILSSKKLLLSDSGFYLCAWSLGSEAFFGQGTRLTVV.

This clonotype was counted a single time. This chain connects TRBV27 to TRBJ2-1; either TRBD1 or TRBD2 may supply D (5 bases each). The CDR3 extends over 14 amino acids. With 6 bases removed from V and 3 bases from J, the gap between germline ends came to 12 bases. Germline assignment: CDR1 MNHEY and CDR2 SMNVEV (reference sequence). The CDR3 region is CASRGDGDYNEQFF. The CDR3 bases are TGTGCCAGCAGAGGGGACGGAGACTACAATGAGCAGTTCTTC.

This clonotype was detected ten times or more. The rearrangement links TRBV12-3 or TRBV12-4 to TRBJ2-1, with 7 bases that match TRBD2. The CDR3 extends over 15 amino acids. V gave up 5 bases and J gave up 7 bases; unmatched junction bases: 11. The CDR3 nucleotides read TGTGCCAGCAGTCGGCACACTAGCGTAGAAAATGAGCAGTTCTTC. As protein: CASSRHTSVENEQFF.

J is TRBJ2-7 and V is TRBV27; no firm D call. The CDR3 is 14 residues long. Trimming took 5 bases from V and 1 from J, leaving 12 bases between them. CDR1 MNHEY and CDR2 SMNVEV come from the germline V gene (reference sequence). The chain's CDR3 is CASSPRVLSYEQYV. As DNA, the CDR3 is TGTGCCAGCAGTCCCCGGGTCCTGTCCTACGAGCAGTACGTC.

V usage is TRBV15 and J usage is TRBJ2-1; 8 bases agree with TRBD2. Germline CDR1 is LNHNV and CDR2 is YYDKDF (reference sequence). The CDR3 covers 17 residues. V was clipped by 0 bases and J by 8 bases; unmatched bases: 12. The CDR3: CATSRDGGASKFDEQFF. The CDR3 DNA reads as TGTGCCACCAGCAGAGACGGGGGGGCCAGTAAGTTCGATGAGCAGTTCTTC. Based on the CDR3 plus reference TRBV15 and TRBJ2-1, the full variable domain is DAMVIQNPRYQVTQFGKPVTLSCSQTLNHNVMYWYQQKSSQAPKLLFHYYDKDFNNEADTPDNFQSRRPNTSFCFLDIRSPGLGDTAMYLCATSRDGGASKFDEQFFGPGTRLTVL.

A few counts support this clonotype. The chain is built from TRBV20-1 and TRBJ2-7, with 9 bases aligning to TRBD2. With V trimmed by 3 bases and J by 2 bases, 5 bases remained unmatched. The CDR3 has 14 amino acids. Germline V gene sequence: CDR1 DFQATT, CDR2 SNEGSKA (reference sequence). The CDR3 nucleotides read TGCAGTGCTAGGGAGGCTAGCGGGACCTACGAGCAGTACGTC. Protein product: CSAREASGTYEQYV.

The chain carries TRBV6-2 or TRBV6-3 and TRBJ1-2; D remains ambiguous. CDR1 and CDR2 (germline): MNHEY, SVGEGT. V was shortened by 1 base and J by 4 bases, with 13 bases between the two germline ends. CDR3 size: 15 residues. As DNA, the CDR3 is TGTGCCAGCAGTTACTGGATCGGGAAATTCTATGGCTACACCTTC. Translation gives CASSYWIGKFYGYTF.

The rearrangement uses TRBV24-1 and TRBJ2-7, with D uncertain. CDR3 length equals 11 residues. Germline loops: CDR1 KGHDR, CDR2 SFDVKD. The V end was cut by 4 bases, the J end by 4 bases, with 4 bases between. The CDR3 region is CATSERYEQYF. DNA for the CDR3: TGTGCCACCAGTGAGAGGTACGAGCAGTACTTC.

The V call is TRBV7-3, the J call TRBJ1-2; no definite D call. This CDR3 is 12 amino acids long. V shed 1 base and J shed 8 bases, with 8 bases lying between them. Germline V gene sequence: CDR1 SGHTA, CDR2 FQGTGA. For the CDR3, the DNA is TGTGCCAGCAGCTTAATGGCAGGAGGCTACACCTTC. Amino acids: CASSLMAGGYTF.

This clonotype turned up a few times. This chain uses TRBV5-1 with TRBJ1-1; no reliable D call. This CDR3 is built from 14 residues. The germline V gene has CDR1 SGHRS and CDR2 YFSETQ. V dropped 1 base and J dropped 1 base, with 8 bases sitting between them. The CDR3 loop is CASSLMSENTEAFF. The CDR3 nucleotides read TGCGCCAGCAGCTTGATGTCTGAGAACACTGAAGCTTTCTTT.

This clonotype was observed a handful of times. The chain joins TRBV5-6 to TRBJ2-5; the D gene is possibly TRBD1 (7 bases). Germline loops: CDR1 SGHDT, CDR2 YYEEEE. With 3 bases removed from V and 1 base from J, the gap between germline ends came to 10 bases. This CDR3 is built from 14 residues. The CDR3 coding sequence is TGTGCCAGCAGCTGGAGGGACAGCCAAGAGACCCAGTACTTC. It translates to CASSWRDSQETQYF.

The sample holds a few counts of this clonotype. The chain has TRBV24-1 and TRBJ2-2; unclear D gene. CDR3 length equals 13 residues. The germline gives CDR1 KGHDR, CDR2 SFDVKD. Trimming took off 3 bases at V and 5 bases at J, with 6 bases between the two ends. CDR3 sequence reads: CATSDTVTGELFF. CDR3 coding DNA: TGTGCCACCAGTGATACCGTAACCGGGGAGCTGTTTTTT.

Only a few counts were recorded for this clonotype. As DNA, the CDR3 is TGTGCCAGCAGTTATAGCGGGGGGCGCTACAATGAGCAGTTCTTC. Protein product: CASSYSGGRYNEQFF. The rearrangement uses TRBV6-5 and TRBJ2-1, with 10 bases identical to TRBD2. With 3 bases clipped from V and 3 bases from J, the junction kept 2 bases outside the gene matches. Germline-derived CDR1 and CDR2 are MNHEY and SVGAGI. CDR3 length: 15 residues.

This clonotype was counted a few times. The chain employs TRBV5-1 and TRBJ1-5; D ambiguous. The CDR3 has 13 residues. The V and J ends lost 2 bases and 5 bases respectively, with 8 bases between them. From germline, CDR1 is SGHRS and CDR2 YFSETQ. CDR3 DNA sequence: TGCGCCAGCAGCTTCGAGGGTGATCAGCCCCAGCATTTT. It encodes CASSFEGDQPQHF.

The rearrangement links TRBV10-1 to TRBJ2-1; possible D gene TRBD2, 5 bases. The CDR3 is made up of 14 amino acids. Per the germline V gene, CDR1 is WNHNN and CDR2 is SYGVQD (reference sequence). Trimming pared 2 bases from V and 4 bases from J, leaving 9 bases between. This CDR3 is CASSEPGRYNEQFF. In DNA, the CDR3 is TGCGCCAGCAGTGAGCCGGGAAGATACAATGAGCAGTTCTTC.

This clonotype was observed many times. The chain has TRBV29-1 and TRBJ2-7; D could derive from TRBD1 or TRBD2 (5 bases each). The CDR3 covers 13 residues. Germline V gene sequence: CDR1 SQVTM, CDR2 ANQGSEA. Trimming removed 8 bases from V and 0 bases from J, with 14 bases in between. The CDR3 loop is CSRGDGRSYEQYV. The CDR3 DNA is TGCAGCCGAGGGGACGGACGCTCCTACGAGCAGTACGTC.

V usage is TRBV3-1 and J usage is TRBJ2-5; TRBD1 might be the D (6 bases). CDR3 length: 14 residues. Germline lookup yields CDR1 LGHDT and CDR2 YNNKEL (reference sequence). Trimming left V 4 bases short and J 7 bases short, with 16 bases between. CDR3 region: CASSPGTPEGTQYF. The CDR3 region has the DNA TGTGCCAGCAGCCCCGGGACACCCGAAGGGACCCAGTACTTC.

Only a few counts were recorded for this clonotype. The chain recombines TRBV7-2 with TRBJ1-1; 7 positions match TRBD1. V gave up 5 bases and J gave up 9 bases; unmatched junction bases: 6. The CDR3 runs 12 residues. Looked up from germline, CDR1 is SGHTA and CDR2 is FQGNSA. CDR3 coding DNA: TGTGCCAGCAGCAGACGACAGGGTCAAGCTTTCTTT. This encodes CASSRRQGQAFF.